This T cell receptor (beta chain) was identified in a study of T cell repertoires in cytomegalovirus infection. Study results and limitations: Across the ex vivo response, the dominant clonotypes were HLA-C-restricted CMV-specific TCR beta clonotypes.

TCRdb itself ran the reads through MiXCR, one entry per CDR3 protein. This sample has about 600,000 distinct CDR3 sequences, with roughly 24% found just once. J was trimmed by 5 bases and V by 6 bases; bases with no gene match: 9. The CDR3 has 13 residues. CDR1 is DFQATT and CDR2 is SNEGSKA in the germline V gene (reference sequence). Details on this clonotype: Its antigen is currently unknown.

The sequence derives from a human donor in good health (CMV status not recorded). Some clones in this sample may be carry-over from other donors' samples. The sample comprised CD8+ T cells from PBMCs. The V call is TRBV20-1, the J call TRBJ2-7; 8 positions match TRBD1. This CDR3 is CSATRDRRDEQYF. In nucleotides, the CDR3 is TGCAGTGCGACCCGGGACAGGCGGGACGAGCAGTACTTC.